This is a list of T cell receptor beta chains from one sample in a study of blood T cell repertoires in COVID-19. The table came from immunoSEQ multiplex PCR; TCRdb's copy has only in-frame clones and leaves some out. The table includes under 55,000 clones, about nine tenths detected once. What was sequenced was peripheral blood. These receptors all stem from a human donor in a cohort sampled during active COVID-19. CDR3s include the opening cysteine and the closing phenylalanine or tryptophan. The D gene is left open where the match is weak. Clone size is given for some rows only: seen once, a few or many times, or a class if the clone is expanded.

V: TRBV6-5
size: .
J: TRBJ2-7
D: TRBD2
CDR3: CASRAGLAGVYEQYF
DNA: TGTGCCAGCAGAGCCGGACTAGCGGGGGTCTACGAGCAGTACTTC

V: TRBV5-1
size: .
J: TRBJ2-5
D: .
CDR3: CASSPGLQETQYF
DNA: TGCGCCAGCAGCCCGGGACTCCAAGAGACCCAGTACTTC

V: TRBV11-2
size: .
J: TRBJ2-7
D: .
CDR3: CASTDLRGSYEQYF
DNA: TGTGCCAGCACCGACTTGCGGGGCTCCTACGAGCAGTACTTC

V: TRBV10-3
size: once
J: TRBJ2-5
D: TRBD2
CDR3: CASSSGPRGEETQYF
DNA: TGTGCCAGCTCTAGCGGGCCTAGGGGGGAAGAGACCCAGTACTTC

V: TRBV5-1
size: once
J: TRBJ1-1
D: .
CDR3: CASSLLGTTNTEAFF
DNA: TGCGCCAGCAGCTTGCTAGGGACAACTAACACTGAAGCTTTCTTT

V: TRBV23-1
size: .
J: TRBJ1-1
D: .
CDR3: CASGPEAFF
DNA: TGCGCCAGCGGCCCGGAAGCTTTCTTT

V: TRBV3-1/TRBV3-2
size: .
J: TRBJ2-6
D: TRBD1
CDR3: CASSHLRGQVSAGANVLTF
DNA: TGTGCCAGCAGCCACCTTCGGGGACAGGTATCGGCTGGGGCCAACGTCCTGACTTTC

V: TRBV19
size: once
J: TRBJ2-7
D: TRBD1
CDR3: CASSTTGTGAYEQYF
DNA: TGTGCCAGTAGTACGACCGGGACAGGGGCCTACGAGCAGTACTTC

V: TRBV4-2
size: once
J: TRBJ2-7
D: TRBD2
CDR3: CASSPVQERENEQYF
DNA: TGTGCCAGCAGCCCCGTTCAAGAGCGGGAGAACGAGCAGTACTTC

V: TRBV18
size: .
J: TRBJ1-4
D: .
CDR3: CASSLTVTNEKLFF
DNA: TGTGCCAGCTCACTGACAGTAACTAATGAAAAACTGTTTTTT

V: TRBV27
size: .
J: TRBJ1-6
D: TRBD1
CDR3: CASSFGTGYNSPLHF
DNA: TGTGCCAGCAGCTTCGGGACAGGGTATAATTCACCCCTCCACTTT

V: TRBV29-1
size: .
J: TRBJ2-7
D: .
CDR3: CSVALGLVDEQYF
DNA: TGCAGCGTAGCCCTGGGACTGGTAGACGAGCAGTACTTC

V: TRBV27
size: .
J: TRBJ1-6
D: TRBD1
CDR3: CASSLWGQGANSPLHF
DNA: TGTGCCAGCAGTTTATGGGGACAGGGGGCAAATTCACCCCTCCACTTT

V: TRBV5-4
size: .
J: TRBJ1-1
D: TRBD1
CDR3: CASSLVGGTGSYSTEAFF
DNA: TGTGCCAGCAGCTTGGTAGGAGGGACAGGGTCTTATAGCACTGAAGCTTTCTTT

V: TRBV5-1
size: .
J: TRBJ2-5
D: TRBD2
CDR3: CASSSNLAGQETQYF
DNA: TGCGCCAGCAGCTCAAACTTAGCGGGCCAAGAGACCCAGTACTTC

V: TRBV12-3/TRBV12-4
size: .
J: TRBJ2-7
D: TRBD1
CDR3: CASRPTGIYEQYF
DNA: TGTGCCAGCAGACCGACAGGGATCTACGAGCAGTACTTC

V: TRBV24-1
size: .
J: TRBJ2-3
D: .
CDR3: CATSDSGERQETDTQYF
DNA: TGTGCCACCAGTGATTCCGGCGAGCGCCAAGAGACAGATACGCAGTATTTT

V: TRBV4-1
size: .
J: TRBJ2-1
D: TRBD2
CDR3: CASTPTSGRGEQFF
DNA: TGCGCCAGCACCCCGACTAGCGGGAGAGGTGAGCAGTTCTTC

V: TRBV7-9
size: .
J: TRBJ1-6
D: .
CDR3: CASSLEARVTSYNSPLHF
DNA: TGTGCCAGCAGCTTAGAAGCCAGGGTAACCTCCTATAATTCACCCCTCCACTTT

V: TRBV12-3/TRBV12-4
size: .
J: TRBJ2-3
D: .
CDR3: CASRPLETDTQYF
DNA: TGTGCCAGCAGACCACTAGAGACAGATACGCAGTATTTT

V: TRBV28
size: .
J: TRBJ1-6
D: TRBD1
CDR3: CASSRQGTAENSPLHF
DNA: TGTGCCAGCAGTAGACAAGGGACAGCAGAGAATTCACCCCTCCACTTT

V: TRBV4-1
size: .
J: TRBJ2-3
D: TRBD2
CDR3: CASRRIAGGRDTQYF
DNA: TGCGCCAGCAGGCGAATAGCGGGAGGACGCGATACGCAGTATTTT

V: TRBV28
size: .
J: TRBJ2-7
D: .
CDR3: CASRRDRGRGEQYF
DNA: TGTGCCAGCAGAAGGGACAGAGGCCGGGGGGAGCAGTACTTC

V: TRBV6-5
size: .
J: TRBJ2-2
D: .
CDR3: CASSSTGTWNTGELFF
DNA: TGTGCCAGCAGTTCAACCGGGACTTGGAACACCGGGGAGCTGTTTTTT

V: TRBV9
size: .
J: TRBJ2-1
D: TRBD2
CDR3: CASSGGAGVVYNEQFF
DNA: TGTGCCAGCAGCGGTGGGGCGGGAGTGGTCTACAATGAGCAGTTCTTC

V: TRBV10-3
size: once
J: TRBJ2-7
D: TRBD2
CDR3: CAISESLAGVNEQYF
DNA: TGTGCCATCAGTGAGTCGCTAGCGGGAGTAAACGAGCAGTACTTC

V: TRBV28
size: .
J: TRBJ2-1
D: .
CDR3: CASSLLAEAAYNEQFF
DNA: TGTGCCAGCAGTTTACTCGCGGAGGCTGCCTACAATGAGCAGTTCTTC

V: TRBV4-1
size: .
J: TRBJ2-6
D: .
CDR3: CASSLQQAGANVLTF
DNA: TGCGCCAGCAGCTTACAACAGGCTGGGGCCAACGTCCTGACTTTC

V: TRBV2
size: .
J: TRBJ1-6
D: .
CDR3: CASGPASLSASPPLHF
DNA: TGTGCCAGCGGCCCAGCGAGTCTCTCAGCGAGTCCACCCCTCCACTTT

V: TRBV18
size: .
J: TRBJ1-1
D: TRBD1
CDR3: CASSPTGADTEAFF
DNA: TGTGCCAGCTCACCGACAGGGGCGGACACTGAAGCTTTCTTT

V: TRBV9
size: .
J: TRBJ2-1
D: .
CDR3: CASSVAGLLANEQFF
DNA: TGTGCCAGCAGCGTAGCTGGGCTCCTAGCCAATGAGCAGTTCTTC

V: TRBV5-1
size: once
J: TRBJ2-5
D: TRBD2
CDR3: CASSPWGSGGEETQYF
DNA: TGCGCCAGCAGCCCTTGGGGTAGCGGGGGCGAAGAGACCCAGTACTTC

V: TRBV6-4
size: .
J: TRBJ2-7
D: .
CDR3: CASSVEASYEQYF
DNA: TGTGCCAGCAGTGTCGAAGCGTCCTACGAGCAGTACTTC

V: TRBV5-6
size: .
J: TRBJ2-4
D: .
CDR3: CASSFRTSVPLAKNIQYF
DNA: TGTGCCAGCAGCTTCCGGACTTCGGTCCCACTAGCCAAAAACATTCAGTACTTC

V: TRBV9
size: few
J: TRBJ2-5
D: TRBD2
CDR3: CASSVRLAETQYF
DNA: TGTGCCAGCAGCGTACGACTAGCAGAGACCCAGTACTTC

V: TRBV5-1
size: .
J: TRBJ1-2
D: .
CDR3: CASSLEPGTYGYTF
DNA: TGCGCCAGCAGCTTGGAACCAGGTACCTATGGCTACACCTTC

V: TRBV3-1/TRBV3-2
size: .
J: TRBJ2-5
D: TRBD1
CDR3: CASSDRGQGETQYF
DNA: TGTGCCAGCAGCGACAGGGGGCAGGGAGAGACCCAGTACTTC

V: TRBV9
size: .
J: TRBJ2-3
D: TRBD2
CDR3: CASSPLTRLAGGRDTQYF
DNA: TGTGCCAGCAGCCCCTTAACCCGACTAGCGGGAGGTAGAGATACGCAGTATTTT

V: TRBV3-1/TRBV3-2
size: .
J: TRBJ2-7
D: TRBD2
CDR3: CASSQRGSGAQAEQYF
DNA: TGTGCCAGCAGCCAACGGGGTAGCGGGGCCCAAGCCGAGCAGTACTTC

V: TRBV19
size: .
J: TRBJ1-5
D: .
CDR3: CASSIVRGGNQPQHF
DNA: TGTGCCAGTAGTATAGTACGGGGAGGCAATCAGCCCCAGCATTTT

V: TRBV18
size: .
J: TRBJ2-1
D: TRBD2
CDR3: CASATSGSPGKNEQFF
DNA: TGTGCCAGCGCCACTAGCGGGAGCCCCGGAAAGAATGAGCAGTTCTTC